Following are 3 T cell receptor beta chains from one sample sequenced in a study of T-cell reconstitution after alpha-beta-depleted transplantation in children. TCRbeta library construction was performed incorporating unique molecular identifiers. TCRdb ran MiXCR on the PCR reads and lists one entry per CDR3 protein. The sample holds about 300,000 distinct CDR3 sequences; around 10% are singletons and the top ten take around 7.5%. The sequences come from PBMCs, collected before TCRalphabeta/CD19-depleted stem cell transplant. All receptors derive from a boy younger than two with acute myeloid leukemia, due to receive a stem cell transplant.

This clonotype was detected a few times. CDR3 residues: CASSLSLSAGRVEQYF. In nucleotides, the CDR3 is TGTGCCAGCAGCTTATCCCTATCAGCGGGGAGAGTGGAGCAGTACTTC. The chain links TRBV7-9 to TRBJ2-7, with TRBD2 matching 7 bases. In germline, CDR1 is SEHNR, CDR2 FQNEAQ (reference sequence). The junction had 14 bases not matched to a gene; V was cut back by 2 bases and J by 7 bases. This CDR3 is 16 amino acids long.

This clonotype was picked up many times. The rearrangement uses TRBV7-9 and TRBJ1-2; no definite D call. In germline, CDR1 is SEHNR, CDR2 FQNEAQ (reference sequence). The V end was cut by 4 bases, the J end by 0 bases, with 9 bases between. CDR3 length: 14 residues. The CDR3 loop is CASSSSGTNYGYTF. CDR3 nucleotides: TGTGCCAGCAGCTCGTCCGGAACTAACTATGGCTACACCTTC.

V usage is TRBV11-2 and J usage is TRBJ1-2; no firm D call. This CDR3 has 14 residues. V gave up 3 bases and J gave up 4 bases, with 12 bases separating them. The germline CDR1 and CDR2 sequences are SGHAT and FQNNGV. The CDR3 coding sequence is TGTGCCAGCAGCTTGGTCTCCAGGCCCTATGGCTACACCTTC. Its translation: CASSLVSRPYGYTF.